The 28 T cell receptor beta chains below come from one sample, sequenced in a study of cytomegalovirus exposure and HLA in healthy donors (dated by TCRdb to between 2016 and 2019). Libraries were prepared through the immunoSEQ multiplex PCR assay. This is the immuneACCESS table as TCRdb keeps it, with only in-frame sequences that have V and J called. A part of the clones is gone; compared with another copy, unresolved V genes explain less than half, and the rest is unexplained. This sample lists 100,000 to 150,000 clones; roughly 93% were detected once. The ten top clones hold under 1.5% of the sample. The sequenced sample was PBMCs. The receptor set was obtained from a woman aged 18-30 years in good health and CMV-seronegative.

The V gene is TRBV19, the J gene TRBJ1-1, with D possibly matching TRBD1 (5 bases). Germline V gives CDR1 LNHDA, CDR2 SQIVND (reference sequence). The CDR3 is 13 residues long. V lost 6 bases and J lost 0, with 8 bases in between. DNA of the CDR3: TGTGCCAGTAGGACAGACGTGAACACTGAAGCTTTCTTT. This sequence encodes CASRTDVNTEAFF.

V usage is TRBV7-3 and J usage is TRBJ2-1; 8 nucleotides align to TRBD1. V dropped 4 bases and J dropped 10; count of bases not matched to a gene: 9. In germline, CDR1 is SGHTA, CDR2 FQGTGA. The CDR3 sequence is 14 residues long. CDR3 in amino acids: CASSSPQDRAEQFF. CDR3 nucleotide sequence: TGTGCCAGCAGCTCGCCCCAGGACAGGGCAGAGCAGTTCTTC.

A note on this clone: One end of the junction does not line up with germline, which may come from a read error. V usage is TRBV7-7 and J usage is TRBJ2-5, with TRBD2 identical over 7 bases. The germline gives CDR1 SSHAT, CDR2 FNYEAQ (reference sequence). The CDR3 is 18 amino acids. CDR3 amino acids: CASSLGSGGFGGQETQYF. The CDR3 DNA is TGTGCTAGCAGCTTAGGATCGGGAGGTTTTGGAGGGCAAGAGACCCAGTACTTC.

The chain combines TRBV18 with TRBJ1-4; TRBD1 aligns across 7 bases. The germline gives CDR1 KGHSH, CDR2 LQKENI. The CDR3 covers 16 residues. Losses at the gene ends were 5 bases for V and 0 bases for J; bases not matched to a gene: 6. The CDR3 sequence: CASSSSTGATNEKLFF. The CDR3 region has the DNA TGTGCCAGCTCATCCAGTACAGGGGCAACTAATGAAAAACTGTTTTTT.

This chain connects TRBV7-9 to TRBJ2-2; unclear D gene. CDR1 and CDR2 from the germline V gene are SEHNR and FQNEAQ (reference sequence). The length of the CDR3 is 15 residues. V was cut by 4 bases and J by 3 bases, with 12 bases left in between. In DNA form, the CDR3 reads TGTGCCAGCAGCTCTAACCTGGTGGACACCGGGGAGCTGTTTTTT. Translating it yields CASSSNLVDTGELFF. The full variable domain, its missing parts supplied by reference TRBV7-9 and TRBJ2-2, is DTGVSQNPRHKITKRGQNVTFRCDPISEHNRLYWYRQTLGQGPEFLTYFQNEAQLEKSRLLSDRFSAERPKGSFSTLEIQRTEQGDSAMYLCASSSNLVDTGELFFGEGSRLTVL.

The CDR3 reads CASSVTGTSVNEQFF. The DNA for the CDR3 is TGTGCCAGCAGCGTGACCGGGACTAGCGTCAATGAGCAGTTCTTC. The chain links TRBV9 to TRBJ2-1, with TRBD2 matching 10 bases. Germline V gene lookup returns CDR1 SGDLS and CDR2 YYNGEE. With V trimmed by 2 bases and J by 6 bases, 5 bases remained unmatched. CDR3 length: 15 amino acids.

The rearrangement uses TRBV7-9 and TRBJ2-1, with TRBD2 matching over 7 bases. V gave up 3 bases and J gave up 8 bases; unmatched junction bases: 13. Germline V gene data show CDR1 as SEHNR and CDR2 as FQNEAQ (reference sequence). The length of the CDR3 is 16 residues. The CDR3, as DNA: TGTGCCAGCAGCTTTAAGGTGGGAGGGCCTAGGGATGAGCAGTTCTTC. Its translation is CASSFKVGGPRDEQFF. Supplemented by reference TRBV7-9 and TRBJ2-1, the full variable domain reads DTGVSQNPRHKITKRGQNVTFRCDPISEHNRLYWYRQTLGQGPEFLTYFQNEAQLEKSRLLSDRFSAERPKGSFSTLEIQRTEQGDSAMYLCASSFKVGGPRDEQFFGPGTRLTVL.

The V gene is TRBV28, the J gene TRBJ1-2, with 10 bases aligning to TRBD1. This CDR3 region has 13 residues. From germline, CDR1 is MDHEN and CDR2 SYDVKM. Trimming cost V 6 bases and J 2 bases; bases outside gene matches: 0. The CDR3 DNA is TGTGCCAGCAGGGACAGGGGGAACTATGGCTACACCTTC. Encoded protein: CASRDRGNYGYTF.

This clone appeared a single time. The V call is TRBV19, the J call TRBJ1-2; D is unclear. There are 13 residues in the CDR3. CDR1 is LNHDA and CDR2 is SQIVND in the germline V gene (reference sequence). Trimming stripped 10 bases from V and 4 bases from J, with 16 bases between. The CDR3 nucleotides read TGTGCCACAGACCAAGCAGGTTTCTATGGCTACACCTTC. This sequence encodes CATDQAGFYGYTF.

The chain carries TRBV14 and TRBJ1-2, with no clear D. The CDR3 totals 13 residues. Germline values: CDR1 SGHDN, CDR2 FVKESK. V was shortened by 0 bases and J by 8 bases, with 10 bases between the two germline ends. CDR3 amino acids: CASSQDRFRGYTF. The CDR3 DNA reads TGTGCCAGCAGCCAAGACAGGTTTCGGGGCTACACCTTC. The whole variable domain, filled in from reference TRBV14 and TRBJ1-2, reads EAGVTQFPSHSVIEKGQTVTLRCDPISGHDNLYWYRRVMGKEIKFLLHFVKESKQDESGMPNNRFLAERTGGTYSTLKVQPAELEDSGVYFCASSQDRFRGYTFGSGTRLTVV.

The V and J genes are TRBV19 and TRBJ2-5; D is possibly TRBD2 (5 bases). The CDR3 totals 16 residues. Trimming removed 3 bases at V and 1 base at J, with 15 bases between. Germline lookup yields CDR1 LNHDA and CDR2 SQIVND (reference sequence). The CDR3 protein is CASSITSRGIQETQYF. The CDR3 DNA sequence: TGTGCCAGTAGTATCACATCGCGAGGGATCCAAGAGACCCAGTACTTC.

This chain links TRBV2 with TRBJ2-3; 10 positions agree with TRBD2. The V gene's germline CDR1 is SNHLY and CDR2 FYNNEI. The J segment lost 2 bases and the V segment lost 5 bases, leaving 4 bases of the junction unmatched. The CDR3 has 15 residues. CDR3 amino acids: CASSSGLADTDTQYF. CDR3 nucleotides: TGTGCCAGCAGTTCCGGACTAGCGGACACAGATACGCAGTATTTT.

The chain couples TRBV11-2 to TRBJ1-2, with 7 bases fitting TRBD1. Germline V gene lookup returns CDR1 SGHAT and CDR2 FQNNGV. This CDR3 region has 14 residues. J lost 13 bases, V lost 5 bases, and 16 bases had no gene match. CDR3 in amino acids: CASSPFLGGARSTF. As DNA, the CDR3 is TGTGCCAGCAGCCCCTTCTTAGGGGGCGCCAGGTCCACCTTC.

The genes are TRBV28 and TRBJ1-2; tentatively, D is TRBD1 (5 bases). This CDR3 spans 14 amino acids. V lost 2 bases, J lost 4 bases, and 11 bases lay in between. Per the germline V gene, CDR1 is MDHEN and CDR2 is SYDVKM. For the CDR3, the DNA is TGTGCCAGCAGTTTAATCCAGGGCGCCTATGGCTACACCTTC. This translates into CASSLIQGAYGYTF.

The chain joins TRBV6-5 to TRBJ1-1; D is uncertain. This CDR3 has 14 amino acids. Germline values: CDR1 MNHEY, CDR2 SVGAGI. The V and J ends lost 4 bases and 1 base respectively, with 10 bases between them. CDR3 coding DNA: TGTGCCAGCAGTTTGAACGGGAGGAACACTGAAGCTTTCTTT. It translates to CASSLNGRNTEAFF.

This clone was seen once. The gene calls are TRBV4-1 and TRBJ1-5; D call uncertain. This CDR3 is built from 17 residues. With 1 base removed from V and 3 bases from J, the gap between germline ends came to 16 bases. Germline V gene sequence: CDR1 MGHRA, CDR2 YSYEKL. The CDR3 loop reads CASSQGQVGRVNQPQHF. CDR3 coding DNA: TGCGCCAGCAGCCAAGGGCAAGTTGGGCGCGTCAATCAGCCCCAGCATTTT.

This clone was recorded only once. The genes are TRBV15 and TRBJ1-1, with 8 bases identical to TRBD1. CDR1 is LNHNV, CDR2 YYDKDF, per germline (reference sequence). With 2 bases clipped from V and 1 base from J, the junction kept 3 bases outside the gene matches. The CDR3 has 15 residues. The CDR3 region has the DNA TGTGCCACCAGCAGATCCGGGACAGGGAACACTGAAGCTTTCTTT. This sequence encodes CATSRSGTGNTEAFF.

Only one count was recorded for this clone. The chain links TRBV5-1 to TRBJ2-1; D ambiguous. The CDR3 contains 13 residues. The V gene's germline CDR1 is SGHRS and CDR2 YFSETQ. V was pared by 0 bases and J by 5 bases, with 6 bases between. Written as DNA, the CDR3 is TGCGCCAGCAGCTTGGACAGAAACAATGAGCAGTTCTTC. Protein product: CASSLDRNNEQFF.

V usage is TRBV19 and J usage is TRBJ2-1; 9 bases are shared with TRBD2. Germline V gene lookup returns CDR1 LNHDA and CDR2 SQIVND (reference sequence). The CDR3 sequence is 14 residues long. J lost 7 bases, V lost 3 bases, and 4 bases had no gene match. The CDR3 nucleotides are TGTGCCAGTAGTATGACTAGCGGTACAAATGAGCAGTTCTTC. Its translation is CASSMTSGTNEQFF. Full variable domain (remainder filled in from reference TRBV19 and TRBJ2-1): DGGITQSPKYLFRKEGQNVTLSCEQNLNHDAMYWYRQDPGQGLRLIYYSQIVNDFQKGDIAEGYSVSREKKESFPLTVTSAQKNPTAFYLCASSMTSGTNEQFFGPGTRLTVL.

The chain couples TRBV5-1 to TRBJ2-1, with TRBD1 matching 11 bases. The V gene's germline CDR1 is SGHRS and CDR2 YFSETQ. The CDR3 consists of 18 residues. V lost 5 bases and J lost 2; bases outside the gene matches: 12. Here the CDR3 DNA reads TGCGCCAGCAGATTCGGACAGGGGGCTACGGTCCCCTACAATGAGCAGTTCTTC. Its translation: CASRFGQGATVPYNEQFF. Supplemented by reference TRBV5-1 and TRBJ2-1, the full variable domain reads KAGVTQTPRYLIKTRGQQVTLSCSPISGHRSVSWYQQTPGQGLQFLFEYFSETQRNKGNFPGRFSGRQFSNSRSEMNVSTLELGDSALYLCASRFGQGATVPYNEQFFGPGTRLTVL.

The rearrangement uses TRBV9 and TRBJ2-5; 8 positions agree with TRBD2. Germline values: CDR1 SGDLS, CDR2 YYNGEE. V lost 2 bases to trimming and J lost 5 bases; unmatched junction nucleotides: 8. The CDR3 loop spans 15 amino acids. CDR3 nucleotide sequence: TGTGCCAGCAGCGTTGAGCGGGAGAGGGGGGAGACCCAGTACTTC. As protein: CASSVERERGETQYF.

J is TRBJ1-4 and V is TRBV5-6; 9 nucleotides agree with TRBD1. V shed 3 bases, J shed 6 bases, and the junction held 3 bases outside the gene matches. Germline V gives CDR1 SGHDT, CDR2 YYEEEE. CDR3 length: 14 amino acids. In DNA, the CDR3 is TGTGCCAGCAGCTCCCGGGACAGGGATGAAAAACTGTTTTTT. Translated: CASSSRDRDEKLFF. The full variable domain, completed using reference TRBV5-6 and TRBJ1-4, is DAGVTQSPTHLIKTRGQQVTLRCSPKSGHDTVSWYQQALGQGPQFIFQYYEEEERQRGNFPDRFSGHQFPNYSSELNVNALLLGDSALYLCASSSRDRDEKLFFGSGTQLSVL.

The chain recombines TRBV18 with TRBJ2-3, with D perhaps matching TRBD2 (6 bases). The CDR3 runs to 13 residues. Germline V CDR1 and CDR2: KGHSH, LQKENI. The V end was cut by 3 bases, the J end by 3 bases, with 7 bases between. The CDR3 loop is CASSPGGTDTQYF. CDR3 DNA: TGTGCCAGCTCACCCGGGGGAACAGATACGCAGTATTTT.

This chain connects TRBV4-1 to TRBJ1-4, with no clear D. The V gene's germline CDR1 is MGHRA and CDR2 YSYEKL. The CDR3 runs to 13 residues. V was cut by 4 bases and J by 8 bases, with 11 bases left in between. The CDR3 protein is CASSPGQREKLFF. In DNA, the CDR3 is TGCGCCAGCAGCCCTGGGCAAAGGGAAAAACTGTTTTTT.

The chain is built from TRBV5-1 and TRBJ1-6; D perhaps matches TRBD1 (5 bases). V dropped 3 bases and J dropped 5 bases, with 9 bases sitting between them. This CDR3 comprises 14 residues. The germline gives CDR1 SGHRS, CDR2 YFSETQ. DNA for the CDR3: TGCGCCAGCAGCTGGGGGGGGGATAATTCACCCCTCCACTTT. It yields the protein CASSWGGDNSPLHF.

This clone was observed a single time. The rearrangement joins TRBV9 to TRBJ1-1; 7 bases line up with TRBD1. Germline V gene sequence: CDR1 SGDLS, CDR2 YYNGEE. V dropped 4 bases and J dropped 5; count of bases not matched to a gene: 8. CDR3 length: 14 amino acids. CDR3 nucleotide sequence: TGTGCCAGCAGCCCCGGGACAGTCGGAACTGAAGCTTTCTTT. Translation gives CASSPGTVGTEAFF.

The chain recombines TRBV9 with TRBJ2-6; unclear D gene. Germline CDR1 and CDR2: SGDLS and YYNGEE. The CDR3 sequence is 16 residues long. The V gene lost 1 base and the J gene lost 0 bases, with 8 bases spanning the gap. The CDR3 is CASSVLPDSGANVLTF. The CDR3 DNA sequence: TGTGCCAGCAGCGTACTCCCAGACTCTGGGGCCAACGTCCTGACTTTC.

This chain links TRBV28 with TRBJ1-5; possible D gene TRBD1, 5 bases. Trimming removed 3 bases from V and 6 bases from J, with 12 bases in between. The CDR3 contains 14 residues. Germline V gene data show CDR1 as MDHEN and CDR2 as SYDVKM. The CDR3 sequence: CASSFQRGGQPQHF. CDR3 in DNA: TGTGCCAGCAGTTTCCAAAGGGGAGGTCAGCCCCAGCATTTT.